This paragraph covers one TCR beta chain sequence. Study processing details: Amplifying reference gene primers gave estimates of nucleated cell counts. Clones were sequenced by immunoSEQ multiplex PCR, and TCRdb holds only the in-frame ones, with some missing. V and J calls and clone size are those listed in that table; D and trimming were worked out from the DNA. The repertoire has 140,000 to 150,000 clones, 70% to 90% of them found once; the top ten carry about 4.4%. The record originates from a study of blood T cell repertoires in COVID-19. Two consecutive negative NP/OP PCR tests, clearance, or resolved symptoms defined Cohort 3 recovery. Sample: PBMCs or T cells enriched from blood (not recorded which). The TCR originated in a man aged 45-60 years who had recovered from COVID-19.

In DNA, the CDR3 is TGTGCCAGCAGTATTCTTACAGGTTACAATGAGCAGTTCTTC. Amino acids: CASSILTGYNEQFF. This chain uses TRBV7-2 with TRBJ2-1; possible D gene TRBD1, 5 bases. The ends were cut back, 6 bases at V and 4 bases at J, with 13 bases in the middle. The V gene's germline CDR1 is SGHTA and CDR2 FQGNSA. This CDR3 region has 14 residues.